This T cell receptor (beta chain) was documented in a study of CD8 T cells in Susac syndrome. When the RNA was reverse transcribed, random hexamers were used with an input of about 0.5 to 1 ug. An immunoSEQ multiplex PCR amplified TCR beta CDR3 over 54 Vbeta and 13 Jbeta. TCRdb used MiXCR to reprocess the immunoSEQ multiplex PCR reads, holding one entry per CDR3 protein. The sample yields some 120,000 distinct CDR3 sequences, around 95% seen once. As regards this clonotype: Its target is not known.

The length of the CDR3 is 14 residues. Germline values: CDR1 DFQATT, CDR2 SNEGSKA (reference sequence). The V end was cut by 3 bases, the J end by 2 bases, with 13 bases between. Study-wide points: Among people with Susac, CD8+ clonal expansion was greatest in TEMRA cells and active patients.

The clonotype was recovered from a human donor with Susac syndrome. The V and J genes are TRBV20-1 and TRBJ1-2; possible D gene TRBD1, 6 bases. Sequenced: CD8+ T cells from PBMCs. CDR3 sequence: CSASSRQENYGYTF. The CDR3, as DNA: TGCAGTGCTAGTTCTCGACAGGAAAACTATGGCTACACCTTC.